The clone carrying this T cell receptor (beta chain) was seen once. Its antigen remains unknown. Donors showed nominal health when sampled, although they likely had unrecorded immune exposures. The record originates from a study of cytomegalovirus exposure and HLA in healthy donors. PCR used 60 Vbeta primers and 13 Jbeta primers. Only in-frame clones appear in the TCRdb table, and some are missing; sequencing was by immunoSEQ multiplex PCR. The sample consists of about 170,000 clones, around three quarters of them appearing once. General study findings and limits: Associated with cytomegalovirus, according to the listing, were 150 to 200 TCR beta chains. Later work found most CMV-associated TCR beta chains apparently HLA-restricted. Certain sequence variants were highly shared and formed a cluster, and this cluster was likely a sequencing artifact.

The CDR3 loop spans 14 amino acids. Trimming stripped 5 bases from V and 6 bases from J, with 16 bases between. Germline lookup yields CDR1 SGHVS and CDR2 FNYEAQ. The clonotype was recovered from a woman in her 30s in good health and CMV-seropositive. The gene calls are TRBV7-6 and TRBJ1-2; D is possibly TRBD1 (6 bases). Sequencing was performed on PBMCs. CDR3 sequence reads: CASSPLSGGHGYTF. In DNA, the CDR3 is TGTGCCAGCAGCCCACTGTCGGGGGGCCATGGCTACACCTTC.